This record concerns one TCR beta chain sequence. This clone was picked up a small number of times. Its antigen is not yet known. Per-nucleotide qualities are absent, and no much larger clonotype sits a single base away. The data were obtained in a study of radiotherapy plus CTLA-4 blockade in lung cancer (dated by TCRdb to the late 2010s). A note on the overall study: Among enrolled patients, under 20% had an objective response and 30% to 35% reached disease control.

Library creation used the immunoSEQ multiplex PCR assay. Not all clones reach the TCRdb copy of this immuneACCESS table, which keeps in-frame sequences only. Checked studies attribute under half of the gap to unresolved V genes and leave the rest unexplained. The sample table records about 72,000 clones; over 75% of these occur just once. The top ten clones comprise about 4% of the sample. Study-wide findings and limitations: Increased serum interferon-beta after radiation, together with early dynamic changes in blood T cell clones, were reported to be the strongest predictors of response. After treatment with radiotherapy and ipilimumab, TCR clones that originated in tumors expanded in peripheral blood.

In this study, focal radiation therapy paired with CTLA-4 blockade (ipilimumab) was tested in patients who had chemo-refractory metastatic non-small-cell lung cancer. The V and J ends are trimmed by 1 base and 0 bases, leaving 10 bases between them. The CDR3, cysteine through phenylalanine, is 14 amino acids long. The only DNA kept is the CDR3, 42 bases in frame from the first base. CDR1 and CDR2 are drawn from the germline V gene (reference sequence): GTSNPN, SVGIG. This receptor was identified in a human donor with non-small cell lung cancer who had a partial response to radiotherapy plus ipilimumab. The input for sequencing was peripheral blood, taken from a patient treated with radiotherapy plus ipilimumab. The chain joins TRBV30 to TRBJ2-7, with a weak D call of TRBD1 (5 bases match). In nucleotides, the sequence is TGTGCCTGGAGTGACAGGCCGGCCTCCTACGAGCAGTACTTC. This codes for CAWSDRPASYEQYF. Full variable domain (CDR3 extended with the reference TRBV30 and TRBJ2-7 proteins): SQTIHQWPATLVQPVGSPLSLECTVEGTSNPNLYWYRQAAGRGLQLLFYSVGIGQISSEVPQNLSASRPQDRQFILSSKKLLLSDSGFYLCAWSDRPASYEQYFGPGTRLTVT.